Listed below are T cell receptor beta chains from one sample, sequenced in a study of control samples from healthy donors and cancer patients. Some clones are missing from TCRdb's copy, which holds only in-frame ones; the method was immunoSEQ multiplex PCR. The table records more than 100,000 clones, 75% to 95% of them present only once. The sample comprised blood. The source is a man aged 18 to 35 in good health. Each CDR3 is given with its conserved first and last residue. Each record gives: J gene, D gene, clone size, V gene, CDR3 DNA, CDR3 protein. D genes are given only for firm matches. Size tells how often a clone was seen (once, few, many) or the class of an expanded clone, and some rows leave it out.

TRBJ2-4,TRBD1,NA,TRBV5-4,TGTGCCAGCAGCCCCGGGACAGTGACAGCCAAAAACATTCAGTACTTC,CASSPGTVTAKNIQYF
TRBJ1-1,NA,NA,TRBV5-1,TGCGCCAGCAGCTTGACAGGCCCGAACACTGAAGCTTTCTTT,CASSLTGPNTEAFF
TRBJ1-2,TRBD1,NA,TRBV12-3/TRBV12-4,TGTGCCAGCAGACAGGGGGGAGGCTACACCTTC,CASRQGGGYTF
TRBJ1-1,NA,NA,TRBV29-1,TGCAGCGTTGTCCCAGACGCGAACACTGAAGCTTTCTTT,CSVVPDANTEAFF
TRBJ2-3,TRBD1,NA,TRBV5-6,TGTGCCAGCAGCTTGGGTGTTTTTAGGGGGCGGGCAGATACGCAGTATTTT,CASSLGVFRGRADTQYF
TRBJ2-3,TRBD2,few,TRBV9,TGTGCCAGCAGCGAGGGTTGGGCTAGCGGAAGTGGAGATACGCAGTATTTT,CASSEGWASGSGDTQYF
TRBJ2-1,TRBD2,NA,TRBV5-1,TGCGCCAGCAGCCCATGGACTAGCGGAACCTACAATGAGCAGTTCTTC,CASSPWTSGTYNEQFF
TRBJ1-1,TRBD1,NA,TRBV6-6,TGTGCCAGCAGGTCGACAGGGTTCGCTGAAGCTTTCTTT,CASRSTGFAEAFF
TRBJ1-1,NA,NA,TRBV28,TGTGCCAGCAGTCAACAGGACACTGAAGCTTTCTTT,CASSQQDTEAFF
TRBJ1-3,TRBD1,NA,TRBV10-1,TGCGCCGGCGAAACAGGGGGCGATGGAAACACCATATATTTT,CAGETGGDGNTIYF
TRBJ1-1,NA,NA,TRBV7-6,TGTGCCAGCAGCTTAGAGAAGTCCGGCACTGAAGCTTTCTTT,CASSLEKSGTEAFF
TRBJ2-7,TRBD1,NA,TRBV11-3,TGTGCCAGCAGTCGGGACAGGGAGACCACCTACGAGCAGTACTTC,CASSRDRETTYEQYF
TRBJ2-5,NA,NA,TRBV3-1/TRBV3-2,TGTGCCAGCAGCCAAGATTGGGCGTACCAAGAGACCCAGTACTTC,CASSQDWAYQETQYF
TRBJ1-1,NA,NA,TRBV6-1,TGTGCCAGCAGTGATTCGGAGAACACTGAAGCTTTCTTT,CASSDSENTEAFF
TRBJ1-2,NA,NA,TRBV5-1,TGCGCCAGCAGCTCGGGATGGGGGGACACGGGGCGAGGAGGCTACACCTTC,CASSSGWGDTGRGGYTF
TRBJ2-5,NA,NA,TRBV18,TGTGCCAGCTCATCGACGACGATTCAGCAGGAGACCCAGTACTTC,CASSSTTIQQETQYF
TRBJ2-7,NA,NA,TRBV5-6,TGTGCCAGCAGCTGGAGGGCAGGACTCTCCTACGAGCAGTACTTC,CASSWRAGLSYEQYF
TRBJ2-7,TRBD2,NA,TRBV5-4,TGTGCCAGCAGCGGCGGAATGATCCTAGCGGGGGGATCCTACGAGCAGTACTTC,CASSGGMILAGGSYEQYF
TRBJ1-2,NA,NA,TRBV29-1,TGCAGCGTGTTGGAGGGGCCCAGGGATGGCTACACCTTC,CSVLEGPRDGYTF
TRBJ2-7,NA,NA,TRBV6-1,TGTGCCAGCAGTGAACTACAGCGTTTGGGCGAGCAGTACTTC,CASSELQRLGEQYF
TRBJ1-5,NA,NA,TRBV7-2,TGTGCCAGCAGCTTTGGGGGAGTAAGACAAGGGCTAAGCAATCAGCCCCAGCATTTT,CASSFGGVRQGLSNQPQHF
TRBJ2-3,NA,NA,TRBV7-3,TGTGCCAGCAGCCTCTCCGGGGGCAGGGATACGCAGTATTTT,CASSLSGGRDTQYF
TRBJ2-3,NA,NA,TRBV18,TGTGCCAGCTCACCACCCCACGAAACAGATACGCAGTATTTT,CASSPPHETDTQYF
TRBJ1-6,TRBD1,few,TRBV7-9,TGTGCCAGCAGCCTGCACGGACAGGGGGCTCGATCACCCCTCCACTTT,CASSLHGQGARSPLHF
TRBJ2-3,NA,NA,TRBV29-1,TGCAGCGTTTACAGCGGTCTGACCTCAGATACGCAGTATTTT,CSVYSGLTSDTQYF
TRBJ1-2,NA,NA,TRBV5-1,TGCACCAGCAGCCATTCGGGCAATAACTATGGCTACACCTTC,CTSSHSGNNYGYTF
TRBJ2-5,TRBD2,NA,TRBV12-5,TGTGCTAGTGCCTTGGGTAGCGGGGGACAAGAGACCCAGTACTTC,CASALGSGGQETQYF
TRBJ1-5,NA,once,TRBV7-9,TGTGCCAGCAGCTTAGCCGGGGGCGACGAGCCCCAGCATTTT,CASSLAGGDEPQHF